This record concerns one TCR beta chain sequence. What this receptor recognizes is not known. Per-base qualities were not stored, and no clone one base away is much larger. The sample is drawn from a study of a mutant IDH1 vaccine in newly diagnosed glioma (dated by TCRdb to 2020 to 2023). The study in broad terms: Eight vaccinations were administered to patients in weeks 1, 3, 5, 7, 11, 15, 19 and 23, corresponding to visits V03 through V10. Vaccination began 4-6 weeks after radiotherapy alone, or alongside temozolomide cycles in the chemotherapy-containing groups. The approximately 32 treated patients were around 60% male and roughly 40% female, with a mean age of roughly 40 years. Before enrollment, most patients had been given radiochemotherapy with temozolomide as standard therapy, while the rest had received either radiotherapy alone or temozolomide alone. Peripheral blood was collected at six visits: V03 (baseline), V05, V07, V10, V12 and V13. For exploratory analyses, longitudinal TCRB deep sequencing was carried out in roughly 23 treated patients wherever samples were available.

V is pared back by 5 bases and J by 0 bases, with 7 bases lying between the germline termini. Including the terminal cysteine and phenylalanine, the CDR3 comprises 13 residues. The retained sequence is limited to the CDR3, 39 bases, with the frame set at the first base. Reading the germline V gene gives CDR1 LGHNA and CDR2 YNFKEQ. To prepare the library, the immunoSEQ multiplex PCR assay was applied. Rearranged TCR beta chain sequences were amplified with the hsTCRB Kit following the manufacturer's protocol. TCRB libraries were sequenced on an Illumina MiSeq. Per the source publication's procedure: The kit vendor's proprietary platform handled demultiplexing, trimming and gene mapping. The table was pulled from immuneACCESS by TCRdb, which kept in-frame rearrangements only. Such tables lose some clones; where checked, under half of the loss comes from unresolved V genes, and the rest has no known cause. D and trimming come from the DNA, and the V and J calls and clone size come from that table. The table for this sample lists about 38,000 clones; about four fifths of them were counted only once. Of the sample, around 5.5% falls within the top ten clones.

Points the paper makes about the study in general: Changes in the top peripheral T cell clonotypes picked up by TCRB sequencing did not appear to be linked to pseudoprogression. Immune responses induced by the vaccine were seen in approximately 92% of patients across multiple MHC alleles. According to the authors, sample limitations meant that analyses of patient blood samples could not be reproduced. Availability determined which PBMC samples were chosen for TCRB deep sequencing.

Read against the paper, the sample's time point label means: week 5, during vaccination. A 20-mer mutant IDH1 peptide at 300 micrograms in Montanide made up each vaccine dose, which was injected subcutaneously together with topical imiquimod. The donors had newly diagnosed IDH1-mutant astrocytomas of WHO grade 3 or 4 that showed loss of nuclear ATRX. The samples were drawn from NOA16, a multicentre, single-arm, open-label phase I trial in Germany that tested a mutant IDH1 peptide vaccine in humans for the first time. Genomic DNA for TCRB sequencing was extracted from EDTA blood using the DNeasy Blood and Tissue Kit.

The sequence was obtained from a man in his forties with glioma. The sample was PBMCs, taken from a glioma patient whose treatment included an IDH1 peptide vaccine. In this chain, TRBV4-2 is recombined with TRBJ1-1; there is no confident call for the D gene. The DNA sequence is TGTGCCAGCAGCTATGAAATGAACACTGAAGCTTTCTTT. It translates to CASSYEMNTEAFF.